The clone carrying this TCR beta chain has a handful of counts. This record comes from a study of CD8+CD57+ T cells in acquired aplastic anemia. Whole-study context: The average for DNA from sorted CD4+ and CD8+ cells was 3.2 ug.

The template for TCR beta VDJ and CDR3 sequence profiling was genomic DNA. TCRdb called the reads again in MiXCR, with one record for every CDR3 protein. This sample has about 210,000 distinct CDR3 sequences, with around 60% found just once. This CDR3 spans 13 amino acids. Germline CDR1 reads DFQATT; CDR2 reads SNEGSKA (reference sequence). J gave up 6 bases and V 6 bases, and 6 bases lay outside the gene matches. The sequence was obtained from a human donor in good health. Sequences were obtained from sorted CD4+, CD8+, or CD8+CD57+ T cells (not recorded which) from PBMCs. The chain has TRBV20-1 and TRBJ2-3; 10 bases agree with TRBD2. The DNA for the CDR3 is TGCAGTGCCCTAGGACTAGCGGTCGATACGCAGTATTTT. It is translated as CSALGLAVDTQYF.